These T cell receptor beta chains were read from a single sample in a study of cytomegalovirus exposure and HLA in healthy donors. Profiling relied on immunoSEQ multiplex PCR, and the TCRdb table lists in-frame clones only, not all of them. The sample lists 150,000 or so clones; 70% to 90% were seen once. Sequencing was carried out using PBMCs. These receptors all stem from a man in his late teens or twenties in good health and CMV-seropositive. The CDR3 runs from the conserved cysteine through the conserved F or W. A D gene is named only where the DNA matches it firmly. A row's size may be missing; if present it is once, few, many or a size class.

>TRBV19|TRBJ2-5|.|.
CASSIDGSGTQYF
TGTGCCAGTAGTATAGATGGCAGCGGGACCCAGTACTTC
>TRBV6-5|TRBJ1-1|.|.
CASSFSQAGGRTEAFF
TGTGCCAGCAGTTTCTCTCAAGCGGGGGGTCGGACTGAAGCTTTCTTT
>TRBV9|TRBJ2-3|.|.
CASSLQSSTDTQYF
TGTGCCAGCAGCCTACAGTCTAGCACAGATACGCAGTATTTT
>TRBV30|TRBJ2-7|TRBD1|.
CAWSLDRGYEQYF
TGTGCCTGGAGTCTTGACAGGGGATACGAGCAGTACTTC
>TRBV9|TRBJ2-7|.|.
CASSLQQQGEQYF
TGTGCCAGCAGCCTACAACAGCAGGGGGAGCAGTACTTC
>TRBV29-1|TRBJ2-7|.|once
CSVEDFGDSSVEQYF
TGCAGCGTTGAAGATTTCGGGGACTCCTCAGTCGAGCAGTACTTC
>TRBV6-1|TRBJ1-2|TRBD1|once
CASSETGDGYTF
TGTGCCAGCAGTGAGACAGGGGATGGCTACACCTTC
>TRBV18|TRBJ2-7|TRBD1|.
CASSQVAGTGLTYEQYF
TGTGCCAGCTCACAAGTTGCCGGGACAGGGTTAACTTACGAGCAGTACTTC
>TRBV29-1|TRBJ2-1|TRBD1|.
CSVRGTGYNEQFF
TGCAGCGTCCGAGGGACAGGGTACAATGAGCAGTTCTTC
>TRBV6-5|TRBJ1-1|TRBD1|.
CASSYGDRGRRTEAFF
TGTGCCAGCAGTTACGGGGACAGGGGTCGGAGGACTGAAGCTTTCTTT
>TRBV14|TRBJ1-3|.|.
CASSPHWGTGNTIYF
TGTGCCAGCAGCCCCCACTGGGGCACTGGAAACACCATATATTTT
>TRBV2|TRBJ1-3|.|.
CASSEGFEGLAGNTIYF
TGTGCCAGCAGTGAAGGATTTGAGGGCTTAGCTGGAAACACCATATATTTT
>TRBV4-3|TRBJ2-7|.|.
CASSQDLGQGYEQYF
TGCGCCAGCAGCCAAGATCTAGGGCAGGGCTACGAGCAGTACTTC
>TRBV21-1|TRBJ2-3|.|.
CASSNGEGDPSTDTQYF
TGTGCCAGCAGCAACGGTGAGGGAGACCCTAGCACAGATACGCAGTATTTT
>TRBV6-5|TRBJ1-1|.|once
CASSSRSGNTEAFF
TGTGCCAGCAGTTCGCGATCGGGGAACACTGAAGCTTTCTTT
>TRBV6-5|TRBJ1-6|TRBD1|.
CASSYGGTGGSPLHF
TGTGCCAGCAGTTACGGGGGGACAGGGGGATCACCCCTCCACTTT
>TRBV30|TRBJ2-1|.|.
CAWSPERPREFF
TGTGCCTGGAGTCCGGAGCGGCCGAGAGAGTTCTTC
>TRBV30|TRBJ2-7|TRBD1|.
CAWSVDRVVSYEQYF
TGTGCCTGGAGCGTCGACAGGGTGGTCTCCTACGAGCAGTACTTC
>TRBV2|TRBJ2-1|.|once
CASSELVSYNEQFF
TGTGCCAGCAGTGAATTAGTCTCCTACAATGAGCAGTTCTTC
>TRBV5-5|TRBJ1-1|.|.
CASSWAPTGNTEAFF
TGTGCCAGCAGCTGGGCCCCGACAGGGAACACTGAAGCTTTCTTT
>TRBV7-8|TRBJ2-3|TRBD2|.
CASSTSGGVRDTQYF
TGTGCCAGCAGCACTAGCGGGGGGGTCAGGGATACGCAGTATTTT
>TRBV30|TRBJ2-3|.|once
CAWHGGTTDTQYF
TGTGCCTGGCATGGGGGGACCACAGATACGCAGTATTTT
>TRBV4-3|TRBJ1-2|.|.
CASSAGRGLYGYTF
TGCGCCAGCAGCGCAGGGAGGGGCCTTTATGGCTACACCTTC
>TRBV6-1|TRBJ1-6|TRBD1|.
CASSERAGDSSPLHF
TGTGCCAGCAGTGAAAGGGCAGGGGACAGTTCACCCCTCCACTTT
>TRBV6-1|TRBJ1-2|TRBD1|.
CASSEPNLGTAVNF
TGTGCCAGCAGTGAACCTAACTTAGGGACAGCTGTTAACTTC
>TRBV7-9|TRBJ1-3|.|.
CASSFQGLAGNTIYF
TGTGCCAGCAGCTTCCAGGGTCTCGCTGGAAACACCATATATTTT
>TRBV9|TRBJ1-6|.|.
CASSVQGRNSPLHF
TGTGCCAGCAGCGTACAGGGAAGAAATTCACCCCTCCACTTT
>TRBV6-6|TRBJ1-5|TRBD1|.
CASSYLFRDRDQPQHF
TGTGCCAGCAGTTACTTGTTCCGGGACAGGGACCAGCCCCAGCATTTT
>TRBV6-5|TRBJ2-7|TRBD1|once
CASSYSNRGHEQYF
TGTGCCAGCAGTTACTCGAACAGGGGGCACGAGCAGTACTTC
>TRBV27|TRBJ2-7|TRBD2|.
CASSTLGSGGESYEQYF
TGTGCCAGCAGCACTCTTGGTAGCGGGGGGGAATCCTACGAGCAGTACTTC
>TRBV4-2|TRBJ1-6|TRBD1|.
CASSQDEDPRTGDSPLHF
TGTGCCAGCAGCCAAGATGAGGATCCGCGGACAGGGGATTCACCCCTCCACTTT
>TRBV4-1|TRBJ1-4|.|.
CASSQGLYNEKLFF
TGCGCCAGCAGCCAAGGGCTGTATAATGAAAAACTGTTTTTT
>TRBV7-9|TRBJ1-4|.|.
CASSLVGGKLFF
TGTGCCAGCAGCTTAGTAGGGGGAAAACTGTTTTTT
>TRBV4-3|TRBJ2-1|.|.
CASSQDSGAYNEQFF
TGCGCCAGCAGCCAAGATTCCGGGGCCTACAATGAGCAGTTCTTC
>TRBV4-1|TRBJ1-4|TRBD1|.
CASSATGTGDEKLFF
TGCGCCAGCAGCGCAACCGGGACAGGGGATGAAAAACTGTTTTTT
>TRBV7-6|TRBJ2-7|TRBD1|.
CASSLARSTGTGVYEQYF
TGTGCCAGCAGCTTAGCCCGATCGACCGGGACAGGGGTCTACGAGCAGTACTTC
>TRBV7-2|TRBJ2-1|.|.
CASSLDGGAANEQFF
TGTGCCAGCAGCTTAGATGGGGGGGCGGCAAATGAGCAGTTCTTC
>TRBV2|TRBJ1-2|.|.
CASYGEDGYTF
TGTGCCAGTTACGGGGAGGATGGCTACACCTTC
>TRBV7-2|TRBJ1-5|.|.
CASSFTQLPPQHF
TGTGCCAGCAGCTTTACACAGCTGCCGCCCCAGCATTTT
>TRBV7-3|TRBJ1-6|.|.
CASSFPPVESPLHF
TGTGCCAGCAGCTTTCCCCCGGTTGAGTCACCCCTCCACTTT
>TRBV30|TRBJ1-3|.|.
CAWSVQGSGSGNTIYF
TGTGCCTGGAGTGTACAGGGCTCTGGCTCTGGAAACACCATATATTTT
>TRBV7-9|TRBJ2-5|TRBD2|once
CASSGLAGGNQETQYF
TGTGCCAGCAGCGGACTAGCGGGGGGGAACCAAGAGACCCAGTACTTC
>TRBV30|TRBJ1-2|TRBD1|.
CAWQTGYYGYTF
TGTGCCTGGCAGACAGGGTACTATGGCTACACCTTC
>TRBV2|TRBJ2-7|.|.
CASSEDGEGQYF
TGTGCCAGCAGTGAAGACGGAGAGGGGCAGTACTTC
>TRBV7-2|TRBJ2-7|.|.
CASSLLQGSSYEQYF
TGTGCCAGCAGCTTATTGCAGGGGAGCTCCTACGAGCAGTACTTC
>TRBV4-3|TRBJ2-7|.|.
CASSQEMGADEQYF
TGCGCCAGCAGCCAAGAAATGGGAGCGGACGAGCAGTACTTC
>TRBV7-9|TRBJ1-6|.|once
CASSQDGRDNSPLHF
TGTGCCAGCAGCCAGGACGGGCGGGATAATTCACCCCTCCACTTT
>TRBV18|TRBJ1-2|.|.
CASSYREEGYGYTF
TGTGCCAGCTCATACAGGGAAGAGGGCTATGGCTACACCTTC
>TRBV18|TRBJ1-2|.|.
CASSSDRNYGYTF
TGTGCCAGCTCATCCGACAGAAACTATGGCTACACCTTC